This T cell receptor (beta chain) was identified during a study of cytomegalovirus exposure and HLA in healthy donors. Only in-frame clones appear in the TCRdb table, and some are missing; sequencing was by immunoSEQ multiplex PCR. Of about 44,000 clones in the sample, 93% were seen once. The length of the CDR3 is 16 residues. Germline CDR1 SGDLS, CDR2 YYNGEE. With V trimmed by 0 bases and J by 4 bases, 7 bases remained unmatched. An approximately 130-subject validation cohort, separate from the approximately 610-subject first cohort, supplied the donors. Overall study results and limits: Most TCR sequences were uncommon, yet certain public TCRs appeared in many donors. The tendency of first-cohort TCR clusters to co-occur in the approximately 120 validation repertoires was identified by a subsequent analysis. Among the CMV-associated chains, a few were confirmed in vitro as specific for CMV antigens.

About this clone itself: Its antigen remains unknown.

The sample taken for sequencing was PBMCs. The V gene is TRBV9, the J gene TRBJ2-3, with 8 nucleotides matching TRBD1. This clonotype originated in a woman under 30 in good health and CMV-seronegative. The CDR3 sequence is CASSVASGQVADTQYF. Written as DNA, the CDR3 is TGTGCCAGCAGCGTAGCGTCGGGACAGGTGGCAGATACGCAGTATTTT.